This T cell receptor (beta chain) came from a study of T cell responses to AZD1222 COVID-19 vaccine. Broader study findings: Reports indicate that nearly half of spike-specific TCRs are directed at unmutated variant regions. Spike-specific TCR breadth rose after two AZD1222 doses, and depth rose as well.

Sequencing used immunoSEQ multiplex PCR; TCRdb keeps in-frame clones, though not all of them. The table lists about 63,000 clones, less than 90% of them singletons. On this clone itself: The antigen remains unidentified.

The CDR3 totals 13 residues. The trim removed 8 bases at V and 6 bases at J, leaving 7 bases unmatched. The chain combines TRBV12-3 or TRBV12-4 with TRBJ1-1; 9 nucleotides match TRBD1. The specimen was peripheral blood, collected on day 0 of AZD1222 vaccination. The source is an adult in good health. The CDR3 DNA is TGTGCCAGCCACCCACAGGGGGCCTCTGAAGCTTTCTTT. The encoded protein is CASHPQGASEAFF.